This is a list of T cell receptor beta chains from one sample in a study of blood T cell repertoires in COVID-19. The method was immunoSEQ multiplex PCR; TCRdb's version includes in-frame clones alone and lacks a portion of them. Of 95,000 or so clones listed, about four fifths are singletons. Sequencing was performed on peripheral blood. These TCRs come from a woman older than 75 with active or convalescent COVID-19. Each CDR3 is given with its conserved first and last residue. The D gene is left open where the match is weak. Some rows mark clone size as missing; the rest say once, few, many or name a class of expanded clone.

d_gene	j_gene	v_gene	abundance	CDR3nt	CDR3aa
TRBD1	TRBJ2-3	TRBV6-5	-	TGTGCCAGCGGCCCTGGACAGGGTAGAACAGATACGCAGTATTTT	CASGPGQGRTDTQYF
-	TRBJ1-2	TRBV21-1	few	TGTGCCAGCAGCATCTGGGACAGTCCTACAGGCTATGGCTACACCTTC	CASSIWDSPTGYGYTF
TRBD2	TRBJ2-5	TRBV10-3	-	TGTGCCATCAGTGGGGAAGCGGGAGATCAGACCCAGTACTTC	CAISGEAGDQTQYF
TRBD2	TRBJ2-5	TRBV7-9	many	TGTGCCAGCAGCTTAGGGGCTAGCGGGAGTCAAGAGACCCAGTACTTC	CASSLGASGSQETQYF
-	TRBJ2-3	TRBV29-1	-	TGCAGCGTTGGACATCATAGCACAGATACGCAGTATTTT	CSVGHHSTDTQYF
TRBD1	TRBJ1-3	TRBV7-9	-	TGTGCCAGCAGCCAAAAGCTGGGACAGGTCCTCTCTGGAAACACCATATATTTT	CASSQKLGQVLSGNTIYF
TRBD1	TRBJ2-2	TRBV19	-	TGTGCCAGTAGTAGTACCGGGACAGGGGGTGGCGGGGAGCTGTTTTTT	CASSSTGTGGGGELFF
TRBD1	TRBJ1-6	TRBV19	-	TGTGCCAGTAGTCGACAGGGTTCTGGCGGTTCACCCCTCCACTTT	CASSRQGSGGSPLHF
-	TRBJ2-7	TRBV5-6	-	TGTGCCAGCAGCTTACGATTCGGGAGCAATTACGAGCAGTACTTC	CASSLRFGSNYEQYF
-	TRBJ2-7	TRBV28	-	TGTGCCAGCTATGGGGCACCCTCCTACGAGCAGTACTTC	CASYGAPSYEQYF
-	TRBJ1-1	TRBV20-1	-	TGCAGTGCTAGACACCCTTTCGGTGCTTTCTTT	CSARHPFGAFF
-	TRBJ2-5	TRBV5-8	-	TGTGCCAGCAGCTTCTTTCAAGAGACCCAGTACTTC	CASSFFQETQYF
-	TRBJ2-7	TRBV21-1	-	TGTGCCAGCAGCAAGGGACGGGGGTGGAGTTCGTACGAGCAGTACTTC	CASSKGRGWSSYEQYF
TRBD2	TRBJ2-2	TRBV7-3	few	TGTGCCAGCAGCCGGGGACTAGCGGGAGTTTCTGGGGAGCTGTTTTTT	CASSRGLAGVSGELFF
-	TRBJ2-7	TRBV6-1	-	TGTGCCAGCAGTGACGGCACTTGGGGGGTAACCTACGAGCAGTACTTC	CASSDGTWGVTYEQYF
TRBD1	TRBJ1-5	TRBV4-3	-	TGCGCCAGCAGCCAAGATGTGGGACAGGGATATCAGCCCCAGCATTTT	CASSQDVGQGYQPQHF
-	TRBJ2-7	TRBV6-5	-	TGTGCCAGCAGCCCCGGGACTGGCTACGAGCAGTACTTC	CASSPGTGYEQYF
-	TRBJ2-2	TRBV9	-	TGTGCCAGCAGTCTAGCTACTCTGAACACCGGGGAGCTGTTTTTT	CASSLATLNTGELFF
-	TRBJ2-2	TRBV5-1	-	TGCGCCAGCAGCTTGGACGGCACCGGGGAGCTGTTTTTT	CASSLDGTGELFF
-	TRBJ1-1	TRBV6-5	-	TGTGCCAGCAGTTCTGGACAGACCCTTGTGGCTTTCTTT	CASSSGQTLVAFF
-	TRBJ2-7	TRBV29-1	-	TGCAGCGTTGCCACATATCGAACCTACGAGCAGTACTTC	CSVATYRTYEQYF
-	TRBJ1-5	TRBV21-1	-	TGTGCCAGCAGCAAAGCGCTTGTGCAGGGGGCTATCAATCAGCCCCAGCATTTT	CASSKALVQGAINQPQHF
-	TRBJ2-5	TRBV29-1	once	TGCAGCGTCTTGGAGGTGAGGGAGACCCAGTACTTC	CSVLEVRETQYF
-	TRBJ1-1	TRBV21-1	once	TGTGCCAGCAGCAAAGTTACAGATCCCATGAACACTGAAGCTTTCTTT	CASSKVTDPMNTEAFF
-	TRBJ2-3	TRBV25-1	-	TGTGCCAGCAGTGACGTGGTAGCGGGCACAGATACGCAGTATTTT	CASSDVVAGTDTQYF
TRBD1	TRBJ1-2	TRBV9	-	TGTGCCAGCAGCGTCGGTACAGGGGGCCCCTATGGCTACACCTTC	CASSVGTGGPYGYTF
-	TRBJ2-2	TRBV7-3	once	TGTGCCAGCAGCTTATCGGCAGGGGCAAGCACCGGGGAGCTGTTTTTT	CASSLSAGASTGELFF
-	TRBJ2-7	TRBV28	-	TGTGCCACCCGAGAGACAGGTCTCTTGGGGCAGTACTTC	CATRETGLLGQYF
-	TRBJ2-5	TRBV7-3	-	TGTGCCAGCAGCCGACGTGGGGGCCCGGAGACCCAGTACTTC	CASSRRGGPETQYF
-	TRBJ1-2	TRBV6-5	once	TGTGCCAGCAGTCGGACAGAAAACTATGGCTACACCTTC	CASSRTENYGYTF
TRBD1	TRBJ1-5	TRBV7-2	-	TGTGCCAGCAGCTCAGGGACAGGGAATCTTTTCAATCAGCCCCAGCATTTT	CASSSGTGNLFNQPQHF
TRBD1	TRBJ1-6	TRBV14	-	TGTGCCAGCAGCCCTTCGGGACAGCTTGGGGATTCACCCCTCCACTTT	CASSPSGQLGDSPLHF
TRBD2	TRBJ2-7	TRBV4-2	many	TGTGCCAGCAGCCAAGTTAGGGATTGGACTAGAGTCTACGAGCAGTACTTC	CASSQVRDWTRVYEQYF
TRBD2	TRBJ2-1	TRBV7-9	-	TGTGCCAGCAGCTTATCGACCCTGGGGCTAGCGGGAGCCAATGAGCAGTTCTTC	CASSLSTLGLAGANEQFF
-	TRBJ1-5	TRBV19	-	TGTGCCAGTAGTATCTGGGGGCAGGGAGCAGGGCAGCCCCAGCATTTT	CASSIWGQGAGQPQHF
-	TRBJ2-1	TRBV7-3	-	TGTGCCAGCAGCTTACTAGCCGGCAATGAGCAGTTCTTC	CASSLLAGNEQFF
TRBD2	TRBJ2-2	TRBV7-7	-	TGTGCTAGCAGTCAGCTAGCGGGAGGGCTTGGCGGGGAGCTGTTTTTT	CASSQLAGGLGGELFF
TRBD1	TRBJ2-2	TRBV9	once	TGTGCCAGCAGCCCTCGAATGGGGACAGGGTATACCGGGGAGCTGTTTTTT	CASSPRMGTGYTGELFF
-	TRBJ2-1	TRBV27	-	TGTGCCAGCAGTTTATCGATGAGGGCTGGTGAGCAGTTCTTC	CASSLSMRAGEQFF
TRBD1	TRBJ2-2	TRBV6-5	-	TGTGCCAGCAGCTCCGGACAGGGGTTTACCGGGGAGCTGTTTTTT	CASSSGQGFTGELFF
-	TRBJ2-7	TRBV4-2	-	TGTGCCAGCAGCCAAGATCCGCCGGGCTACGAGCAGTACTTC	CASSQDPPGYEQYF
TRBD1	TRBJ1-5	TRBV28	-	TGTGCTAGCCCCCCCACGACAGGGTCCCCCTATAGCAATCAGCCCCAGCATTTT	CASPPTTGSPYSNQPQHF
-	TRBJ2-5	TRBV2	-	TGTGCCAGCAGTGAAGCCGGGAGCCCTGGGGAGACCCAGTACTTC	CASSEAGSPGETQYF
-	TRBJ1-2	TRBV12-5	-	TGTGCTAGTGGTTTGGTCCTACGGGGAACTAACTATGGCTACACCTTC	CASGLVLRGTNYGYTF
TRBD2	TRBJ2-3	TRBV12-5	-	TGTGCTAGTGGTTTGTCAGCGGGATATATAGATACGCAGTATTTT	CASGLSAGYIDTQYF
-	TRBJ1-3	TRBV12-3/TRBV12-4	-	TGTGCCAGCAGTCCCGGTCACACCATATATTTT	CASSPGHTIYF
-	TRBJ2-7	TRBV5-8	-	TGTGCCAGCAGCCCCCAGGCAGTCGTTCGCGAGCAGTACTTC	CASSPQAVVREQYF
TRBD2	TRBJ2-7	TRBV6-5	-	TGTGCCAGCATGACTAGCGGGTTCCGTTACGAGCAGTACTTC	CASMTSGFRYEQYF
TRBD1	TRBJ2-1	TRBV14	-	TGTGCCAGCAGCCAGGGGACAGGGGTTGGACCCTACAATGAGCAGTTCTTC	CASSQGTGVGPYNEQFF